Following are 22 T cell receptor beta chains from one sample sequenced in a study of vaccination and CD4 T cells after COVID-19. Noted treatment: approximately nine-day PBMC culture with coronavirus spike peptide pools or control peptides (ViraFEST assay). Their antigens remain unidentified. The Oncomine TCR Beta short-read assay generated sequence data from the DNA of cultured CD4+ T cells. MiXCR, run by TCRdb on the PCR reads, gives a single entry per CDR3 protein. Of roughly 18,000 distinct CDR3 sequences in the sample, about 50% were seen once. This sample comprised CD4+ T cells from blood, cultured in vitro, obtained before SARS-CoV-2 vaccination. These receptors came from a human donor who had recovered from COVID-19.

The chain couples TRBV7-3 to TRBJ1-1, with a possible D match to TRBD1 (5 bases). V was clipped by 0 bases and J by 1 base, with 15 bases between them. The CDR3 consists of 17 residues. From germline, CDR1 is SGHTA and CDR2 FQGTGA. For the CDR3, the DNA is TGTGCCAGCAGCTTAACGGGGGGAGTTCTGGAGAACACTGAAGCTTTCTTT. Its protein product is CASSLTGGVLENTEAFF.

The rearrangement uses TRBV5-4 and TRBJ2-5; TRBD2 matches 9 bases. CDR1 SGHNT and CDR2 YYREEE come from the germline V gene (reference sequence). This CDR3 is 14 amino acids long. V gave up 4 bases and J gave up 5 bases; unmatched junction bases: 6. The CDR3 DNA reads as TGTGCCAGCAGCAGTAGCGGGAGTCGGGAGACCCAGTACTTC. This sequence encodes CASSSSGSRETQYF.

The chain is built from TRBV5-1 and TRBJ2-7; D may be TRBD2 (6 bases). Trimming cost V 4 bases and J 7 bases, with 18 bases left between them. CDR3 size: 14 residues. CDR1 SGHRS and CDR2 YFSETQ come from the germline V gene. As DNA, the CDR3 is TGCGCCAGCAGCCCCGGGAGTACCCCCTGGGAGCAGTACTTC. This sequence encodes CASSPGSTPWEQYF.

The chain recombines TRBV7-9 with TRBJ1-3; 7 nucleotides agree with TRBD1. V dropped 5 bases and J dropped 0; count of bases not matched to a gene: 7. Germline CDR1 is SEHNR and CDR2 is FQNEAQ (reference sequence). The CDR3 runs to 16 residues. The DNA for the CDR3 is TGTGCCAGCAGCCCCAGGGGGGGGGTCTCTGGAAACACCATATATTTT. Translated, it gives CASSPRGGVSGNTIYF.

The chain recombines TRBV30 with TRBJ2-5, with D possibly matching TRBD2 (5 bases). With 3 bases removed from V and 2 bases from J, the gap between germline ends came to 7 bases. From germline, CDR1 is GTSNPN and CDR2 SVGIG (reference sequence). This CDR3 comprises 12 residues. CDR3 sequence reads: CAWRLVQETQYF. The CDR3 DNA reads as TGTGCCTGGAGACTAGTACAAGAGACCCAGTACTTC.

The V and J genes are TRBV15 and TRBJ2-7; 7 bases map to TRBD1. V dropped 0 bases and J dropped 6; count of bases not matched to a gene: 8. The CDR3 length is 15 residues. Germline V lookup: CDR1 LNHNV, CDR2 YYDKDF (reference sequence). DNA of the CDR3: TGTGCCACCAGCAGAGATCTTAAGGGACAGAGCGAGCAGTACTTC. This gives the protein CATSRDLKGQSEQYF. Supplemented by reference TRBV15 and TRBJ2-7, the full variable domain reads DAMVIQNPRYQVTQFGKPVTLSCSQTLNHNVMYWYQQKSSQAPKLLFHYYDKDFNNEADTPDNFQSRRPNTSFCFLDIRSPGLGDTAMYLCATSRDLKGQSEQYFGPGTRLTVT.

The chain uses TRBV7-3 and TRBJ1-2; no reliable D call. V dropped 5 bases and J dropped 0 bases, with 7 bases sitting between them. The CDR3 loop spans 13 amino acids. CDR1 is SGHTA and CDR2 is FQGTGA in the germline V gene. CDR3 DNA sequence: TGTGCCAGCAGCCCTCAGCCTAACTATGGCTACACCTTC. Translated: CASSPQPNYGYTF.

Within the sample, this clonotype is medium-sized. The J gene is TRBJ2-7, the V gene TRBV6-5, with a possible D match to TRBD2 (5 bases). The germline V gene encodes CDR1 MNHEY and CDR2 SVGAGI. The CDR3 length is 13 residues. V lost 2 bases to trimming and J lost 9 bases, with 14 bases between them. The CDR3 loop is CASSYASSYGQYF. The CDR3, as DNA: TGTGCCAGCAGTTACGCTTCTAGCTATGGGCAGTACTTC.

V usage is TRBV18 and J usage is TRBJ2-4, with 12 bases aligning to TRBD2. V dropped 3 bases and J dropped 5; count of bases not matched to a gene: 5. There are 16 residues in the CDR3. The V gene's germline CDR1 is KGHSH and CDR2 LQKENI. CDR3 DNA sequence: TGTGCCAGCTCACCGCCTAGCGGGAGGGCCGAAAACATTCAGTACTTC. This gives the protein CASSPPSGRAENIQYF.

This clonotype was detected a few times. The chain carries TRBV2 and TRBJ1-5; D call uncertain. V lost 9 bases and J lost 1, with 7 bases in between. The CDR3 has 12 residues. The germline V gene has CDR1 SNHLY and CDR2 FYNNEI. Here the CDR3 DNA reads TGTGCCAGTTCAAAGAGCAATCAGCCCCAGCATTTT. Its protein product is CASSKSNQPQHF.

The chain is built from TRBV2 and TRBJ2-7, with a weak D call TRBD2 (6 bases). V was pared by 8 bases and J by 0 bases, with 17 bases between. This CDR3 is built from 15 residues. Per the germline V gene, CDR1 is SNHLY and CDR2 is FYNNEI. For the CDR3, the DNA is TGTGCCAGCGGTGCTGCTGGCGGGACCTCCTACGAGCAGTACTTC. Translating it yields CASGAAGGTSYEQYF.

DNA of the CDR3: TGTGCCAGCAGCTCCAATTGGAAACAAGAGACCCAGTACTTC. Residues: CASSSNWKQETQYF. The chain has TRBV28 and TRBJ2-5; D is undetermined. CDR3 length: 14 residues. The V gene lost 6 bases and the J gene lost 2 bases, with 13 bases spanning the gap. Germline V gene lookup returns CDR1 MDHEN and CDR2 SYDVKM.

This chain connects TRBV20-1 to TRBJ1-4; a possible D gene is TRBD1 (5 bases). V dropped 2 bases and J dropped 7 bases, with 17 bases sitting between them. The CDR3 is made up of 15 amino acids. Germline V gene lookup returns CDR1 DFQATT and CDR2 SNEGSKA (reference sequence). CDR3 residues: CSARNPLGPGEKLFF. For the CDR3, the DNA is TGCAGTGCTAGAAACCCGTTGGGGCCAGGTGAAAAACTGTTTTTT.

The CDR3 reads CSAGATGGQREGYEQYF. CDR3 in DNA: TGCAGTGCTGGAGCAACAGGGGGCCAGCGGGAGGGCTACGAGCAGTACTTC. The rearrangement links TRBV20-1 to TRBJ2-7; tentatively, D is TRBD2 (10 bases). Germline V gene sequence: CDR1 DFQATT, CDR2 SNEGSKA (reference sequence). V lost 5 bases, J lost 3 bases, and 26 bases lay in between. The CDR3 loop spans 17 amino acids.

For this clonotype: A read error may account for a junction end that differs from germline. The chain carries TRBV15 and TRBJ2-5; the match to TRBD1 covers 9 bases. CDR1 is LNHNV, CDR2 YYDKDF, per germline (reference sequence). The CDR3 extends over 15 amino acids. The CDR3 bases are TGTGCCACCAGCAAACAGGGGGCGCCGGGAGAGACCCAGCACTTC. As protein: CATSKQGAPGETQHF.

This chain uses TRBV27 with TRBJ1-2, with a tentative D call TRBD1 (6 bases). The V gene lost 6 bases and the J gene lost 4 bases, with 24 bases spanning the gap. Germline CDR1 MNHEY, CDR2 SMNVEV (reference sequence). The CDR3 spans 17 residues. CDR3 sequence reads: CASRSSRLTGSSYGYTF. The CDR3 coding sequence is TGTGCCAGCAGATCCTCACGATTAACAGGGTCTTCCTATGGCTACACCTTC.

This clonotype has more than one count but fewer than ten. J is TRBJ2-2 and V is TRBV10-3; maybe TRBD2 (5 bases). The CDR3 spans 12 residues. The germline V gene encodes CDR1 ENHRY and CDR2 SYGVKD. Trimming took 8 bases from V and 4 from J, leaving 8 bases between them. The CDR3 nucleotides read TGTGCCATCGGACTGACCACCGGGGAGCTGTTTTTT. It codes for CAIGLTTGELFF.

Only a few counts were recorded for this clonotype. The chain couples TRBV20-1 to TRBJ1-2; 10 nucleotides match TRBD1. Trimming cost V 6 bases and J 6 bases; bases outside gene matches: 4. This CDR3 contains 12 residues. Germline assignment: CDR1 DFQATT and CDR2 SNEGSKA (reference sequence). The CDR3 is CSAYGTGDGYTF. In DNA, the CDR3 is TGCAGTGCCTACGGGACAGGGGATGGCTACACCTTC.

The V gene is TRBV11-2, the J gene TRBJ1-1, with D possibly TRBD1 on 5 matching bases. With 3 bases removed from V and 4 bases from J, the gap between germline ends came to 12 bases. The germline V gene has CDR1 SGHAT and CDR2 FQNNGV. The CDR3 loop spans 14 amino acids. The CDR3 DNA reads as TGTGCCAGCAGCTTCGGGACCCTGGGCACTGAAGCTTTCTTT. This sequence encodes CASSFGTLGTEAFF.

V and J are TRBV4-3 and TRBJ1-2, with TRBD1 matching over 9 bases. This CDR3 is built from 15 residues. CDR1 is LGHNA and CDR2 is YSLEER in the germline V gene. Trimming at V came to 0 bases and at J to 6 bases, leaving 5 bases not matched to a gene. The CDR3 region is CASSQDGTGFNGYTF. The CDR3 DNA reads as TGCGCCAGCAGCCAAGATGGGACAGGGTTTAATGGCTACACCTTC.

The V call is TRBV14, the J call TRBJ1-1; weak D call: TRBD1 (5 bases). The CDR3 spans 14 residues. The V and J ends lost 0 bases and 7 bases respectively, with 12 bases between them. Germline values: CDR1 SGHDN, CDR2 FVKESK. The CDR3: CASSQEPGRNEAFF. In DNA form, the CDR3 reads TGTGCCAGCAGCCAAGAGCCAGGGAGGAATGAAGCTTTCTTT.

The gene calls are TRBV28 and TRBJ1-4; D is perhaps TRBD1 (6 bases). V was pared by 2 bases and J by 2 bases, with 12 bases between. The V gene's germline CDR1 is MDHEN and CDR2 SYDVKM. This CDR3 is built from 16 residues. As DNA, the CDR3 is TGTGCCAGCAGTTTACGGGGGGCGGGGACTAATGAAAAACTGTTTTTT. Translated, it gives CASSLRGAGTNEKLFF.